This TCR beta chain was sequenced in a study of blood T cell repertoires in COVID-19. Overall study: Italy, Spain and the United States were the sources of the convalescent and acute COVID-19 samples. PBMCs, B-cell-depleted T cells, or T cells were the source of the cDNA or gDNA that made up the material.

The Seattle patients joined while their infection was active and were tracked longitudinally afterward. V was shortened by 0 bases and J by 4 bases, with 13 bases between the two germline ends. CDR1 is SGHAT and CDR2 is FQNNGV in the germline V gene. The CDR3 contains 15 residues. Original processing notes: Amplification of reference gene primers was used by the study to estimate nucleated cell counts. TCRdb's table, derived via immunoSEQ multiplex PCR, lists solely in-frame clones and lacks some. That table is the source of V, J and clone size, and D and trimming were worked out from the DNA. The sample holds under 550,000 clones, over 85% seen once.

Sequenced input: peripheral blood. The sequence derives from a man aged 18 to 29 with COVID-19, enrolled during active disease. This chain links TRBV11-2 with TRBJ2-7; possible D gene TRBD2, 5 bases. CDR3 nucleotide sequence: TGTGCCAGCAGCTTAGATCCCGGGGTTGGGTACGAGCAGTACTTC. It translates to CASSLDPGVGYEQYF.